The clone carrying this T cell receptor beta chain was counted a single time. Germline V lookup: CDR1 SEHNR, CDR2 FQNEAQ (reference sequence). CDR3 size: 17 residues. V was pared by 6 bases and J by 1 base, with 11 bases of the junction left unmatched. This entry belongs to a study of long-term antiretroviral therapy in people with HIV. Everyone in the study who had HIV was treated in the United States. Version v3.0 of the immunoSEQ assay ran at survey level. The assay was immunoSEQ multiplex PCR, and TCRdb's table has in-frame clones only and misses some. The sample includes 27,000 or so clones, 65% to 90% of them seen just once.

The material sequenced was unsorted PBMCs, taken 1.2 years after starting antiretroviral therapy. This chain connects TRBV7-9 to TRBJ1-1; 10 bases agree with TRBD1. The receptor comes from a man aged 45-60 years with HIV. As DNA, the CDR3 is TGTGCCAGCAGTAATGTGACAGGGGGCTCTAAGAACACTGAAGCTTTCTTT. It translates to CASSNVTGGSKNTEAFF.